The entry that follows covers one T cell receptor (beta chain) sequence. No antigen is known for it. This entry comes from a study of monozygotic twins with inflammatory bowel disease. This CDR3 region has 14 residues. CDR1 is LNHDA and CDR2 is SQIVND in the germline V gene (reference sequence). Study-level points and caveats: Healthy co-twins showed greater TCRbeta diversity (inverse Simpson) than IBD patients.

Eight separate reactions per sample yielded the cDNA. Following a re-call of the 5' RACE reads, TCRdb has one entry per CDR3 protein and lacks DNA. The listing contains about 110,000 distinct CDR3 sequences. This TCR came from a human donor with ulcerative colitis or Crohn's disease, or a healthy co-twin of an affected twin (not recorded which). The J gene is TRBJ1-3, the V gene TRBV19. Sequenced: blood. CDR3 sequence reads: CASSIQGAGNTIYF.